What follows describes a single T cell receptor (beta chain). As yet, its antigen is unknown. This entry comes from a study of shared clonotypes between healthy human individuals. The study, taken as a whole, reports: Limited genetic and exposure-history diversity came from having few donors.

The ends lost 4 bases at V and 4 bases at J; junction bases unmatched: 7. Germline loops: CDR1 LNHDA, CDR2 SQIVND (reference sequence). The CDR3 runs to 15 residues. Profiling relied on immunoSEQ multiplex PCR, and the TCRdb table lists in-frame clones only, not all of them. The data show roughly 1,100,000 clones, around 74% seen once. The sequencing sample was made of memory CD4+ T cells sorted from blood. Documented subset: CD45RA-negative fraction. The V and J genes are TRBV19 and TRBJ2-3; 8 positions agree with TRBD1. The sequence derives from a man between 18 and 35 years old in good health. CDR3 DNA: TGTGCCAGTAGTACTGGACAGGGTAAGGCAGATACGCAGTATTTT. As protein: CASSTGQGKADTQYF.